The 30 T cell receptor beta chains below all came from one sample that was sequenced in a study of shared clonotypes between healthy human individuals. Clones were sequenced by immunoSEQ multiplex PCR, and TCRdb holds only the in-frame ones, with some missing. The sample lists some 2,100,000 clones, 90% to 96% seen once, with approximately 0.13% in the top ten. Sequenced: naive CD4+ T cells sorted from blood. As for subset: CD45RA+ positively selected. Source of these receptors: a man aged 18 to 30 in good health.

Concerning this clone itself: Other DNA variants within this sample encode the same CDR3. This rearrangement joins TRBV5-1 to TRBJ2-7, with D perhaps matching TRBD1 or TRBD2 (5 bases each). Trimming cost V 2 bases and J 2 bases, with 11 bases left between them. The CDR3 contains 14 residues. Germline V gene sequence: CDR1 SGHRS, CDR2 YFSETQ. The CDR3 sequence is CASSFGTDTYEQYF. CDR3 DNA sequence: TGCGCCAGCAGCTTCGGGACCGATACCTACGAGCAGTACTTC.

V and J are TRBV5-1 and TRBJ1-4; 7 nucleotides align to TRBD1. V dropped 3 bases and J dropped 7; count of bases not matched to a gene: 6. This CDR3 is 14 amino acids long. Germline V lookup: CDR1 SGHRS, CDR2 YFSETQ. CDR3 sequence reads: CASSSTGTSEKLFF. CDR3 nucleotide sequence: TGCGCCAGCAGCTCGACAGGGACGAGTGAAAAACTGTTTTTT. Looking up the rest from reference TRBV5-1 and TRBJ1-4 gives the full variable domain: KAGVTQTPRYLIKTRGQQVTLSCSPISGHRSVSWYQQTPGQGLQFLFEYFSETQRNKGNFPGRFSGRQFSNSRSEMNVSTLELGDSALYLCASSSTGTSEKLFFGSGTQLSVL.

This chain uses TRBV10-3 with TRBJ2-7, with 11 bases fitting TRBD2. The CDR3 totals 16 residues. CDR1 ENHRY and CDR2 SYGVKD come from the germline V gene. V gave up 3 bases and J gave up 0 bases; unmatched junction bases: 4. The chain's CDR3 is CAISDSSGRSSYEQYF. CDR3 bases: TGTGCCATCAGTGATTCTAGCGGGAGGAGCTCCTACGAGCAGTACTTC.

This chain uses TRBV4-1 with TRBJ2-2, with a tentative D call TRBD1 (5 bases). This CDR3 has 15 residues. V was cut by 3 bases and J by 3 bases, with 11 bases left in between. Germline CDR1 MGHRA, CDR2 YSYEKL. DNA of the CDR3: TGCGCCAGCAGCCAGCGACAGAGACACACCGGGGAGCTGTTTTTT. This codes for CASSQRQRHTGELFF.

The chain links TRBV7-9 to TRBJ2-1; TRBD2 aligns across 8 bases. CDR1 SEHNR and CDR2 FQNEAQ come from the germline V gene (reference sequence). V was pared by 5 bases and J by 4 bases, with 10 bases of the junction left unmatched. The CDR3 loop spans 16 amino acids. In nucleotides, the CDR3 is TGTGCCAGCAGCAACCAAGGAGCGGGGGTATACAATGAGCAGTTCTTC. Translation: CASSNQGAGVYNEQFF.

Comment on this clone: The sample holds other DNA sequences that translate to the same CDR3. The chain carries TRBV7-2 and TRBJ1-2; no reliable D call. Germline V gives CDR1 SGHTA, CDR2 FQGNSA. Between the trimmed V and J ends, which lost 3 bases and 2 bases, there was a span of 7 bases. The CDR3 sequence is 13 residues long. The CDR3 sequence is CASSLEQNYGYTF. In nucleotides, the CDR3 is TGTGCCAGCAGCTTGGAACAGAACTATGGCTACACCTTC. Supplemented by reference TRBV7-2 and TRBJ1-2, the full variable domain reads GAGVSQSPSNKVTEKGKDVELRCDPISGHTALYWYRQSLGQGLEFLIYFQGNSAPDKSGLPSDRFSAERTGGSVSTLTIQRTQQEDSAVYLCASSLEQNYGYTFGSGTRLTVV.

V usage is TRBV13 and J usage is TRBJ1-4; TRBD1 aligns across 7 bases. Trimming removed 4 bases from V and 8 bases from J; junction bases left unmatched: 10. The CDR3 sequence is 15 residues long. Germline values: CDR1 PRHDT, CDR2 FYEKMQ (reference sequence). CDR3 protein: CASSSRQGKYEKLFF. As DNA, the CDR3 is TGTGCCAGCAGCTCCCGACAGGGAAAGTACGAAAAACTGTTTTTT.

A single count supports this clone. The genes are TRBV6-6 and TRBJ2-5; D gene unclear. CDR1 is MNHNY and CDR2 is SVGAGI in the germline V gene (reference sequence). CDR3 length equals 12 residues. Trimming stripped 5 bases from V and 4 bases from J, with 8 bases between. The CDR3 bases are TGTGCCAGCAGTCAAGCAGGAGAGACCCAGTACTTC. Translating gives CASSQAGETQYF.

This chain uses TRBV5-1 with TRBJ2-3; D uncertain. The CDR3 has 13 residues. Per the germline V gene, CDR1 is SGHRS and CDR2 is YFSETQ. V lost 4 bases and J 4 bases, leaving 10 bases between the germline ends. The CDR3 DNA is TGCGCCAGCAGCCTGGGCCCCGCAGATACGCAGTATTTT. Residues: CASSLGPADTQYF.

The chain has TRBV28 and TRBJ1-3, with TRBD1 as a possible D gene (6 bases). This CDR3 is 13 amino acids long. In germline, CDR1 is MDHEN, CDR2 SYDVKM. Trimming removed 10 bases from V and 6 bases from J, with 16 bases in between. The CDR3 reads CATSDSFINTIYF. CDR3 bases: TGTGCCACCTCGGACAGCTTCATAAACACCATATATTTT.

The chain uses TRBV5-6 and TRBJ2-3; 8 nucleotides agree with TRBD2. The CDR3 has 15 residues. V lost 0 bases, J lost 2 bases, and 2 bases stayed unmatched. Germline assignment: CDR1 SGHDT and CDR2 YYEEEE. The CDR3 here is CASSLAGGPTDTQYF. The CDR3 bases are TGTGCCAGCAGCTTGGCGGGGGGGCCCACAGATACGCAGTATTTT. Based on the CDR3 plus reference TRBV5-6 and TRBJ2-3, the full variable domain is DAGVTQSPTHLIKTRGQQVTLRCSPKSGHDTVSWYQQALGQGPQFIFQYYEEEERQRGNFPDRFSGHQFPNYSSELNVNALLLGDSALYLCASSLAGGPTDTQYFGPGTRLTVL.

This chain uses TRBV28 with TRBJ1-2; D unclear. V was pared by 3 bases and J by 2 bases, with 13 bases between. This CDR3 comprises 15 residues. In germline, CDR1 is MDHEN, CDR2 SYDVKM. This CDR3 is CASSLANLGNYGYTF. In nucleotides, the CDR3 is TGTGCCAGCAGTTTGGCCAACCTCGGGAACTATGGCTACACCTTC.

The CDR3 sequence: CASSLVSLPTHEQFF. The CDR3 DNA is TGCGCCAGCAGCTTGGTATCCCTTCCCACACATGAGCAGTTCTTC. J is TRBJ2-1 and V is TRBV5-1; unclear D gene. The germline V gene encodes CDR1 SGHRS and CDR2 YFSETQ. V gave up 0 bases and J gave up 8 bases, with 15 bases separating them. The CDR3 contains 15 residues. The full variable domain, its missing parts supplied by reference TRBV5-1 and TRBJ2-1, is KAGVTQTPRYLIKTRGQQVTLSCSPISGHRSVSWYQQTPGQGLQFLFEYFSETQRNKGNFPGRFSGRQFSNSRSEMNVSTLELGDSALYLCASSLVSLPTHEQFFGPGTRLTVL.

V is TRBV30 and J is TRBJ1-6; D uncertain. V shed 3 bases and J shed 4 bases, with 7 bases lying between them. CDR1 is GTSNPN, CDR2 SVGIG, per germline (reference sequence). The CDR3 runs to 13 residues. The CDR3 DNA reads TGTGCCTGGAGCGGAGAATATAATTCACCCCTCCACTTT. As protein: CAWSGEYNSPLHF.

V gene TRBV28 combines with J gene TRBJ1-5; D is perhaps TRBD1 (5 bases). The CDR3 runs to 17 residues. V lost 5 bases and J 0 bases, leaving 17 bases between the germline ends. Germline CDR1 and CDR2: MDHEN and SYDVKM. The CDR3 DNA reads TGTGCCAGCAGTATCCTCAGACAGACCTATAGCAATCAGCCCCAGCATTTT. As protein: CASSILRQTYSNQPQHF.

This clone has just a few counts. This chain links TRBV2 with TRBJ2-3; no definite D call. The CDR3 runs 13 residues. V was shortened by 5 bases and J by 2 bases, with 8 bases between the two germline ends. The V gene's germline CDR1 is SNHLY and CDR2 FYNNEI. The CDR3 sequence: CASSQESTDTQYF. The CDR3 nucleotides are TGTGCCAGCAGTCAGGAGTCCACAGATACGCAGTATTTT.

In nucleotides, the CDR3 is TGTGCCAGCCGGGACCAAAACTACAATGAGCAGTTCTTC. Translated, it gives CASRDQNYNEQFF. V and J are TRBV6-6 and TRBJ2-1; the D gene could be TRBD1 or TRBD2 (5 bases each). The CDR3 runs to 13 residues. Germline V CDR1 and CDR2: MNHNY, SVGAGI (reference sequence). V gave up 8 bases and J gave up 3 bases, with 11 bases separating them.

The chain is built from TRBV30 and TRBJ2-1; TRBD1 might be the D (6 bases). CDR1 GTSNPN and CDR2 SVGIG come from the germline V gene (reference sequence). The CDR3 sequence is 14 residues long. Between the trimmed V and J ends, which lost 0 bases and 9 bases, there was a span of 15 bases. The CDR3 nucleotides are TGTGCCTGGAGTGTACAGGGACCGCGTAGTGAGCAGTTCTTC. The encoded protein is CAWSVQGPRSEQFF.

This chain links TRBV6-1 with TRBJ2-5; 7 bases map to TRBD2. Unmatched junction bases numbered 13, after V lost 7 bases and J lost 5 bases. In germline, CDR1 is MNHNS, CDR2 SASEGT. CDR3 length: 15 amino acids. In DNA form, the CDR3 reads TGTGCCAGCAACAAGGGCTCACGGGGGGACGAGACCCAGTACTTC. Translating gives CASNKGSRGDETQYF.

The chain joins TRBV9 to TRBJ1-3, with D hard to call. The V gene lost 2 bases and the J gene lost 2 bases, with 8 bases spanning the gap. The CDR3 is 14 amino acids. Germline loops: CDR1 SGDLS, CDR2 YYNGEE. The CDR3 region is CASSVQNTGNTIYF. In DNA, the CDR3 is TGTGCCAGCAGCGTTCAGAACACTGGAAACACCATATATTTT.

The chain employs TRBV11-1 and TRBJ2-2; D is uncertain. Trimming removed 7 bases at V and 5 bases at J, with 23 bases between. Germline CDR1 SGHAT, CDR2 FQDESV (reference sequence). This CDR3 has 17 residues. CDR3 in amino acids: CASTHRAQVGRTGELFF. The CDR3 DNA sequence: TGTGCCAGCACCCATCGGGCTCAAGTAGGGCGTACCGGGGAGCTGTTTTTT.

This clone was found once. This rearrangement joins TRBV6-4 to TRBJ1-2; D is perhaps TRBD1 (6 bases). CDR3 length equals 12 residues. The germline V gene encodes CDR1 MRHNA and CDR2 SNTAGT. The V and J ends lost 3 bases and 8 bases respectively, with 10 bases between them. The CDR3 nucleotides read TGTGCCAGCAGTGATGTAGGACAGGGCTACACCTTC. Its protein product is CASSDVGQGYTF.

The chain joins TRBV12-5 to TRBJ1-2; D might be TRBD1 (6 bases). CDR3 size: 13 residues. V lost 3 bases and J 5 bases, leaving 10 bases between the germline ends. Per germline, CDR1 LGHNT and CDR2 FRNRAP. The CDR3 DNA is TGTGCTAGTGGTTTTCCGCAGGGGTATGGCTACACCTTC. Translated, it gives CASGFPQGYGYTF.

This clone was observed once. CDR3 sequence: CASSFSLGSHNEQFF. CDR3 bases: TGTGCCAGCAGCTTTTCGTTAGGCTCGCACAATGAGCAGTTCTTC. The chain recombines TRBV7-2 with TRBJ2-1; D not resolved. The CDR3 has 15 amino acids. The V end was cut by 3 bases, the J end by 5 bases, with 14 bases between. Germline values: CDR1 SGHTA, CDR2 FQGNSA.

The V call is TRBV6-1, the J call TRBJ2-1, with D perhaps matching TRBD1 (6 bases). V lost 7 bases and J 2 bases, leaving 12 bases between the germline ends. Germline loops: CDR1 MNHNS, CDR2 SASEGT. The CDR3 has 14 amino acids. CDR3 DNA sequence: TGTGCCAGCACAAACAGGGACACCTACAATGAGCAGTTCTTC. The encoded protein is CASTNRDTYNEQFF.

In this sample, this clone turned up once. The V and J genes are TRBV19 and TRBJ1-5; TRBD1 agrees at 7 bases. The CDR3 is 12 amino acids. The V gene's germline CDR1 is LNHDA and CDR2 SQIVND (reference sequence). V lost 7 bases and J lost 6; bases outside the gene matches: 3. The CDR3 DNA follows: TGTGCCAGTAACGACAGGGTTCAGCCCCAGCATTTT. Protein: CASNDRVQPQHF.

V gene TRBV5-1 combines with J gene TRBJ2-7, with 8 bases identical to TRBD2. The CDR3 is made up of 17 amino acids. With V trimmed by 0 bases and J by 2 bases, 10 bases remained unmatched. Germline CDR1 reads SGHRS; CDR2 reads YFSETQ. CDR3 sequence reads: CASSLVVVSGVTYEQYF. CDR3 DNA sequence: TGCGCCAGCAGCTTGGTCGTGGTTAGCGGGGTGACCTACGAGCAGTACTTC.

The genes are TRBV30 and TRBJ2-4; D gene ambiguous. Germline CDR1 and CDR2: GTSNPN and SVGIG (reference sequence). The CDR3 contains 13 residues. V was trimmed by 0 bases and J by 6 bases, leaving 9 bases between them. CDR3 sequence (DNA): TGTGCCTGGAGTGTGTATCCGACAAACATTCAGTACTTC. Amino acid sequence: CAWSVYPTNIQYF.

This chain connects TRBV15 to TRBJ2-3; D is possibly TRBD2 (6 bases). This CDR3 region has 15 residues. Trimming took off 3 bases at V and 4 bases at J, with 14 bases between the two ends. In germline, CDR1 is LNHNV, CDR2 YYDKDF (reference sequence). CDR3 in DNA: TGTGCCACCAGCAGGGGGGGAGGTGTAGCAGATACGCAGTATTTT. It codes for CATSRGGGVADTQYF.

The rearrangement uses TRBV19 and TRBJ1-2; D remains unclear. The ends were cut back, 2 bases at V and 7 bases at J, with 11 bases in the middle. The CDR3 extends over 13 amino acids. CDR1 LNHDA and CDR2 SQIVND come from the germline V gene (reference sequence). The CDR3 is CASSIYRESGYTF. CDR3 DNA: TGTGCCAGTAGTATATATAGGGAATCTGGCTACACCTTC.